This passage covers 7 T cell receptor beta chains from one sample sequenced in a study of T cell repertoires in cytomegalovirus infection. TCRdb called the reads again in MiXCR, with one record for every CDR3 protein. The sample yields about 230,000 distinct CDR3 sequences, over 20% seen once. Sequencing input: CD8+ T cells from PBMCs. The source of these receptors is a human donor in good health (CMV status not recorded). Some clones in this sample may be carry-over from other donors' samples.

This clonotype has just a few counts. CDR3 DNA sequence: TGTGCCAGCAGCTTAGGGGCTAATTCACCCCTCCACTTT. Its protein product is CASSLGANSPLHF. This chain joins TRBV11-3 and TRBJ1-6; D gene unclear. This CDR3 is 13 amino acids long. CDR1 and CDR2 from the germline V gene are SGHNT and YENEEA. V lost 1 base to trimming and J lost 6 bases, with 4 bases between them.

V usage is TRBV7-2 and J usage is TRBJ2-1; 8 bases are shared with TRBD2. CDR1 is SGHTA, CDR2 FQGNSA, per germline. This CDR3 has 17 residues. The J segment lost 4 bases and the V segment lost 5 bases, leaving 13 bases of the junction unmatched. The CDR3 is CASSNPLVAGLYNEQFF. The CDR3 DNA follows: TGTGCCAGCAGCAACCCCCTGGTAGCGGGGTTGTACAATGAGCAGTTCTTC.

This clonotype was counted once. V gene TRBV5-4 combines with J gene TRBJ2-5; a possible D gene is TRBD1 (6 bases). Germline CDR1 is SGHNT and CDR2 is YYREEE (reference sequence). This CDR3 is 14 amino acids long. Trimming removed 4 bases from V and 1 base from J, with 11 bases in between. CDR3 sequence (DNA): TGTGCCAGCAGCCCAGGGGACATCCAAGAGACCCAGTACTTC. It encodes CASSPGDIQETQYF.

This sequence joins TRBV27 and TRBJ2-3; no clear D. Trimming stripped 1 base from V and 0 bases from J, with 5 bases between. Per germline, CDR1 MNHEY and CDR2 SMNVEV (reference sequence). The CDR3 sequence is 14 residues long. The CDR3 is CASSLFSSTDTQYF. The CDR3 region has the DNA TGTGCCAGCAGTTTATTTTCCAGCACAGATACGCAGTATTTT.

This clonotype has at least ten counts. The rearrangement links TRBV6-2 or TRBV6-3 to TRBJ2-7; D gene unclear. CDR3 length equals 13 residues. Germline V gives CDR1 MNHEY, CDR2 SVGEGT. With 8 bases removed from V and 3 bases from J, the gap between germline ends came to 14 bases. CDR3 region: CASGEPLSYEQYF. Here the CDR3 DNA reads TGTGCCAGCGGAGAACCCTTAAGCTACGAGCAGTACTTC.

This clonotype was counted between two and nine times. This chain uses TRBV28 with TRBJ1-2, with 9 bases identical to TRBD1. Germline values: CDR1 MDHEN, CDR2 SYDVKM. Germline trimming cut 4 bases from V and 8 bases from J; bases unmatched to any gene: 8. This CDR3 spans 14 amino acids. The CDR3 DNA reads TGTGCCAGCAGTTCGGGGACAGGGAATTACGGCTACACCTTC. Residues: CASSSGTGNYGYTF.

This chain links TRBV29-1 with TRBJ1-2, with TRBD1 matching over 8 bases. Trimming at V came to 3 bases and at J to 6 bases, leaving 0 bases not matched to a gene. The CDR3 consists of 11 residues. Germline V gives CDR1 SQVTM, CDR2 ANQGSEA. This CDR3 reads CSVEDRDGYTF. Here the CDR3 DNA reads TGCAGCGTTGAGGACAGGGATGGCTACACCTTC.